These T cell receptor beta chains were read from a single sample in a study of cytomegalovirus exposure and HLA in healthy donors. Clones were read by immunoSEQ multiplex PCR, and TCRdb kept only the in-frame ones, dropping some. This sample has about 280,000 clones, with 80% to 90% found just once. Specimen: PBMCs. The origin of the receptors is a woman under 30 in good health and CMV-seronegative. CDR3s include the opening cysteine and the closing phenylalanine or tryptophan. Each record gives: V gene, CDR3 protein.

TRBV7-8 CASGSTNQPQHF
TRBV29-1 CSVNGDNEKLFF
TRBV6-5 CASSARVYEQYF
TRBV27 CATLQGTEAFF
TRBV4-3 CASSQGLAGVYNEQFF
TRBV14 CASSQDLATDKEEQYF
TRBV19 CASSGGLNTGELFF
TRBV5-5 CASSLVAQGRYGYTF
TRBV6-1 CASSEETGIRRYTF
TRBV13 CASSSGQGPYEQYF
TRBV5-6 CASSLARQYSYEQYF
TRBV9 CASSDQDPGKLFF
TRBV7-9 CASALTPGGRAYTYEQYF
TRBV19 CASSEPHRAHTEAFF
TRBV11-2 CASSRAGGQLNTEAFF
TRBV6-5 CASSTKTGAGELFF
TRBV27 CASSFLDSYYGYTF
TRBV2 CASSQGQPEAFF